The source of this T cell receptor (beta chain) is a study of blood T cell repertoires in COVID-19. At the level of the study: Sample material is recorded as cDNA or gDNA derived from T cells, B-cell-depleted T cells, or PBMCs.

Per the original methods: Reference gene primer amplification in the assay estimated nucleated cell counts. TCRdb's copy holds only in-frame clones and misses some; the assay was immunoSEQ multiplex PCR. V and J calls and clone size come straight from that table; D and trimming were deduced from the DNA. The sample lists roughly 60,000 clones, approximately 80% occurring once. This clone was counted a few times. The CDR3 spans 13 residues. Germline V lookup: CDR1 SQVTM, CDR2 ANQGSEA. V lost 5 bases and J lost 3; bases outside the gene matches: 6. The sample consisted of peripheral blood. The chain combines TRBV29-1 with TRBJ1-2; 7 nucleotides line up with TRBD1. This sequence originates from a man older than 75 with acute or convalescent COVID-19. The CDR3 here is CSVTTGQDYGYTF. The CDR3 DNA reads as TGCAGCGTTACCACCGGACAGGACTATGGCTACACCTTC.